The rows below give T cell receptor beta chains drawn from one sample of a study of blood T cells in healthy people across ages. MiXCR, applied by TCRdb to the 5' RACE reads, yields one record per CDR3 protein. The sample has 800,000 to 1,000,000 distinct CDR3 sequences, about 44% seen once. Sequenced input: blood. The receptors here all came from a man aged 30-40 years in good health. The CDR3 runs from the conserved cysteine through the conserved F or W. A D gene is named only where the DNA matches it firmly. Expanded clones are given a class, and other clones once, few, many or no size at all.

TRBV6-1	few	TRBD1	TRBJ1-2	TGTGCCAGCAGTCGATCCGGGACAGGGCCGAAGTTAAACTATGGCTACACCTTC	CASSRSGTGPKLNYGYTF
TRBV30	.	.	TRBJ2-7	TGTGCCTGGAGCCCTATAATCTCAGGGATGGGGTCCTACGAGCAGTACTTC	CAWSPIISGMGSYEQYF
TRBV9	.	.	TRBJ2-5	TGTGCCAGCAGCCCAACTAGTATTGAGCAGTACTTC	CASSPTSIEQYF
TRBV28	.	.	TRBJ2-4	TGTGCCAGCAGTTTCTCAGTGGTGGGGATGGACATTCAGTACTTC	CASSFSVVGMDIQYF
TRBV5-1	.	.	TRBJ2-1	TGCGCCAGCAGCTCCTACAGGGAAGGCAATGAGCAGTTCTTC	CASSSYREGNEQFF
TRBV28	.	TRBD1	TRBJ1-5	TGTGCCAGCAGTTTGGGACAGATCAGCAATCAGCCCCAGCATTTT	CASSLGQISNQPQHF
TRBV11-3	.	.	TRBJ2-3	TGTGCCAGCAGCTTAGTACCGGGACAACAGGATACGCAGTATTTT	CASSLVPGQQDTQYF
TRBV20-1	many	TRBD1	TRBJ1-6	TGCAGTGCTAGACGGGGAACCGGGACAGGGTATTCACCCCTCCACTTT	CSARRGTGTGYSPLHF
TRBV6-2/TRBV6-3	once	.	TRBJ2-3	TGTGCCAGCACCTACTTGCTGGGAGATACGCAGTATTTT	CASTYLLGDTQYF
TRBV7-3	.	TRBD1	TRBJ1-2	TGTGCCAGCAGCCCCGCGGTAGGGGGCCCAAATGGCTACACCTTC	CASSPAVGGPNGYTF
TRBV6-5	few	.	TRBJ1-1	TGTGCCAGCAGTTACTCCCGACGGGTCCGAGGGAACACTGAAGCTTTCTTT	CASSYSRRVRGNTEAFF
TRBV4-2	.	.	TRBJ1-4	TGTGCCAGCAGCCCAAGAGACCGGGGCGAAACTAATGAAAAACTGTTTTTT	CASSPRDRGETNEKLFF
TRBV20-1	.	TRBD1	TRBJ1-5	TGCAGTGCTCTTCTCACAGGGGGCAATCAGCCCCAGCATTTT	CSALLTGGNQPQHF
TRBV20-1	.	.	TRBJ2-3	TGCAGTGCTAGAGATCTCGGGGTAGAGAGCACAGATACGCAGTATTTT	CSARDLGVESTDTQYF
TRBV27	.	TRBD2	TRBJ2-7	TGTGCCAGCAGTTGGGGGACTAGCGGGGGCCCCTCCAATGAGCAGTACTTC	CASSWGTSGGPSNEQYF
TRBV28	few	.	TRBJ2-7	TGTGCCAGCACCCCTAGAATGGTTCGTGGGGGGTTGAATTCCTACGAGCAGTACTTC	CASTPRMVRGGLNSYEQYF
TRBV29-1	few	TRBD2	TRBJ2-3	TGCAGCGTTCGACGAGCGGGGGGACCCAGCACAGATACGCAGTATTTT	CSVRRAGGPSTDTQYF
TRBV27	.	TRBD2	TRBJ2-5	TGTGCCAGCAGCCATCTAGCGGGGGCCTACAATGAGCAGTACTTC	CASSHLAGAYNEQYF
TRBV6-5	.	.	TRBJ2-5	TGTGCCAGCAGTTACACCGCAGGGAGCTCCTACGAGCGGTACTTC	CASSYTAGSSYERYF
TRBV10-3	.	TRBD1	TRBJ2-3	TGTGTCATCAGCGACAGGGGGCGGACAGATACGCAGTATTTT	CVISDRGRTDTQYF
TRBV29-1	.	TRBD2	TRBJ2-1	TGCAGCGCCGGAGGGTCGCCAGCGGGGGCTAACTACAATGAGCAGTTCTTC	CSAGGSPAGANYNEQFF
TRBV6-2/TRBV6-3	.	.	TRBJ1-1	TGTGCCAGCAGGCGTGTTTCGGGCGCCACTGAAGCTTTCTTT	CASRRVSGATEAFF
TRBV27	few	.	TRBJ1-6	TGTGCCAGCAGTGGGAGCTCACGAACCCTCCACTTT	CASSGSSRTLHF
TRBV9	.	TRBD1	TRBJ2-1	TGTGCCAGCAGCGTAACAGGGACAGGGTACAATGAGCAGTTCTTC	CASSVTGTGYNEQFF
TRBV9	many	.	TRBJ1-1	TGTGCCAGCAGCGTGGGGACGTTAAACACTGAAGCTTTCTTT	CASSVGTLNTEAFF
TRBV18	.	TRBD2	TRBJ2-7	TGTGCCAGCTCACTACAGGGGAGCGGGGGGGCCCACGAGCAGTACTTC	CASSLQGSGGAHEQYF
TRBV6-4	few	.	TRBJ2-2	TGTGCCAGCAGTACGGAGGCTACGAACACCGGGGAGCTGTTTTTT	CASSTEATNTGELFF
TRBV28	.	.	TRBJ2-7	TGTGCCAGCAGTGTAATCACAGGGACCTACGAGCAGTACTTC	CASSVITGTYEQYF
TRBV6-9	few	.	TRBJ2-5	TGTGCCAGCAGCCCCCTAGAGTACTTC	CASSPLEYF
TRBV27	.	.	TRBJ2-7	TGTGCCAGCAGTTTGGAACTTGTCTCCTACGAGCAGTACTTC	CASSLELVSYEQYF
TRBV29-1	.	.	TRBJ2-3	TGCAGCGTTGAAATATGGGATACGCAGTATTTT	CSVEIWDTQYF
TRBV20-1	once	TRBD2	TRBJ2-1	TGCAGTGCCAGGGAGCGGGAGACCCAGTTCTTC	CSARERETQFF
TRBV7-3	once	TRBD1	TRBJ1-1	TGTGCCAGCAGCTTAACCGGGACAGCCACTGAAGCTTTCTTT	CASSLTGTATEAFF
TRBV6-6	few	.	TRBJ1-2	TGTGCCAGCAGTGCACGGGCGGGAGGCTACACCTTC	CASSARAGGYTF
TRBV4-1	few	.	TRBJ2-5	TGCGCCAGCAGCCAACCAGGGTTATCGGAGACCCAGTACTTC	CASSQPGLSETQYF
TRBV20-1	.	TRBD1	TRBJ2-7	TGCAGTGCTAGGGCCGGGACAGGGTTTTACGAGCAGTACTTC	CSARAGTGFYEQYF
TRBV9	.	.	TRBJ2-5	TGTGCCAGCACCCCGGAGGGGAGATCCCAAGAGACCCAGTACTTC	CASTPEGRSQETQYF
TRBV3-1	.	.	TRBJ1-1	TGTGCCAGCAGCCATCTGGGAGAGAACACTGAAGCTTTCTTT	CASSHLGENTEAFF
TRBV28	.	TRBD1	TRBJ2-7	TGTGCCAGCACCAGAATTGGGACAGGGTTCAGCCACGAGCAGTACTTC	CASTRIGTGFSHEQYF
TRBV4-3	few	.	TRBJ1-2	TGCGCCAGCAGCCAAGCTTCACGTAACTATGGCTACACCTTC	CASSQASRNYGYTF
TRBV6-4	.	.	TRBJ1-1	TGTGCCAGCAGGAGGACAGAAAACACTGAAGCTTTCTTT	CASRRTENTEAFF
TRBV5-1	.	.	TRBJ1-2	TGCGCTAGCAGCCTCACCGGGACACCTTTTAACTATGGCTACACCTTC	CASSLTGTPFNYGYTF
TRBV5-1	.	.	TRBJ2-1	TGCGCCAGCACCGGGACGGCCGTTTATGAGCAGTTCTTC	CASTGTAVYEQFF
TRBV4-1	few	TRBD1	TRBJ2-4	TGCGCCAGCAGCCGAGCGGGACAGGGGGAGGGGACCAAAAACATTCAGTACTTC	CASSRAGQGEGTKNIQYF
TRBV6-8	.	.	TRBJ2-3	TGTGCCAGCAGTTACTGGGGACTTTATATAGGGGATACGCAGTATTTT	CASSYWGLYIGDTQYF
TRBV7-2	few	.	TRBJ2-7	TGTGCCAGCAGCTTAGCCGGGGCTAACTCCTACGAGCAGTACTTC	CASSLAGANSYEQYF
TRBV9	.	.	TRBJ2-5	TGTGCCAGCAGCGTAGCCTTCCAAGAGACCCAGTACTTC	CASSVAFQETQYF
TRBV7-9	.	TRBD2	TRBJ2-3	TGTGCCAGCAGGAGCGGGGTGGGCACAGATACGCAGTATTTT	CASRSGVGTDTQYF
TRBV7-9	.	.	TRBJ2-7	TGTGCCAGCAGTTTCGGGGGCATCGATGAGCAGTACTTC	CASSFGGIDEQYF
TRBV4-3	.	TRBD2	TRBJ2-7	TGCGCCAGCAGCCAAGATGGGAGCGGGGCCTACAATGAGCAGTACTTC	CASSQDGSGAYNEQYF
TRBV6-2/TRBV6-3	many	.	TRBJ2-5	TGTGCCAGCAGTTCTGGAGGGTACCGGGGACCTATAGAGCAGTACTTC	CASSSGGYRGPIEQYF
TRBV29-1	few	TRBD1	TRBJ2-3	TGCAGCGGGACAGGGGCGGGCACAGATACGCAGTATTTT	CSGTGAGTDTQYF
TRBV20-1	.	.	TRBJ2-2	TGCAGTGCTAGAGATGACGGGGGTAACACCGGGGAGCTGTTTTTT	CSARDDGGNTGELFF
TRBV13	few	.	TRBJ2-3	TGTGCCAGCAGCTCCATCGCCCAAATCGGCACAGATACGCAGTATTTT	CASSSIAQIGTDTQYF